Sequencing of this T cell receptor (beta chain) was carried out in a study of blood T cells in healthy people across ages. Study in general: Researchers report that template switching captured about one barcoded beta molecule per two T cells.

General study results and limits: Among long-lived donors, naive CD4+ cells were more numerous and diversity higher than in aged donors. With donor CMV status unknown, expanded clonotype changes were possibly confounded.

No fewer than 5.5 micrograms of total RNA were isolated from every sample. Regarding this clonotype: Its antigen remains unknown.

V dropped 1 base and J dropped 1; count of bases not matched to a gene: 11. Germline V gene data show CDR1 as DFQATT and CDR2 as SNEGSKA (reference sequence). This CDR3 contains 17 residues. With a J-beta primer mix and a sample-barcoded 5' primer, a second PCR ran about 6 to 11 cycles. MiXCR, applied by TCRdb to the 5' RACE reads, yields one record per CDR3 protein. The sample has about 1,400,000 distinct CDR3 sequences; 59% are singletons. The source is a man between 18 and 35 years old in good health. The sequencing sample was made of blood. The rearrangement links TRBV20-1 to TRBJ2-3, with 7 bases matching TRBD1. CDR3 sequence reads: CSARVVGQALRTDTQYF. In nucleotides, the CDR3 is TGCAGTGCTAGAGTGGTCGGACAGGCCCTTCGCACAGATACGCAGTATTTT.